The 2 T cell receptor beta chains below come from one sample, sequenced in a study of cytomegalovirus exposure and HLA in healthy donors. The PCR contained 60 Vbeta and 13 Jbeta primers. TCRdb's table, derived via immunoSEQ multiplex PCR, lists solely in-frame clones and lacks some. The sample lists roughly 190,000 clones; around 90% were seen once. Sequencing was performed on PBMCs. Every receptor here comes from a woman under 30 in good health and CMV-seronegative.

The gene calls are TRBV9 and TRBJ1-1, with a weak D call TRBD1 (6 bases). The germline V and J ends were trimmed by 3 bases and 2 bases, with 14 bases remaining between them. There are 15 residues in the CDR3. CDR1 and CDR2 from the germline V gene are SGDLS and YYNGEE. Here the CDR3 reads CASSALGTLNTEAFF. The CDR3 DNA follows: TGTGCCAGCAGCGCACTCGGGACATTAAACACTGAAGCTTTCTTT.

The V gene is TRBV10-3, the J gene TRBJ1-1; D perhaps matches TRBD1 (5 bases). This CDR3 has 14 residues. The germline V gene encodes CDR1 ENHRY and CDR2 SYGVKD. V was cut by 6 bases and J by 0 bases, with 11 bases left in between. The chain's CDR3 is CAIRPTVMNTEAFF. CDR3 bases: TGTGCCATCAGGCCGACAGTAATGAACACTGAAGCTTTCTTT.